A single T cell receptor (beta chain) is shown here with its context. The sample belongs to a study of preoperative IRX-2 immunotherapy in early breast cancer. The CDR3 is 19 amino acids. The trim removed 5 bases at V and 4 bases at J, leaving 17 bases unmatched. CDR1 is SGHNT and CDR2 is YENEEA in the germline V gene. Treatment reported: preoperative locoregional IRX-2 cytokine immunotherapy. Samples came from a phase Ib trial of preoperative locoregional IRX-2 cytokine immunotherapy. Generated by immunoSEQ multiplex PCR, the TCRdb table keeps only in-frame clones and is missing some. The repertoire holds about 98,000 clones, with 80% to 90% as singletons.

This rearrangement joins TRBV11-3 to TRBJ1-3; 10 positions agree with TRBD1. The source of this sequence is a human donor with breast cancer. Sequencing was performed on tumor tissue, taken after IRX-2 immunotherapy. The CDR3, as DNA: TGTGCCAGCAGCCATGGACGGGACAGGGGCACCTCTGGAGGAAACACCATATATTTT. Protein sequence: CASSHGRDRGTSGGNTIYF.